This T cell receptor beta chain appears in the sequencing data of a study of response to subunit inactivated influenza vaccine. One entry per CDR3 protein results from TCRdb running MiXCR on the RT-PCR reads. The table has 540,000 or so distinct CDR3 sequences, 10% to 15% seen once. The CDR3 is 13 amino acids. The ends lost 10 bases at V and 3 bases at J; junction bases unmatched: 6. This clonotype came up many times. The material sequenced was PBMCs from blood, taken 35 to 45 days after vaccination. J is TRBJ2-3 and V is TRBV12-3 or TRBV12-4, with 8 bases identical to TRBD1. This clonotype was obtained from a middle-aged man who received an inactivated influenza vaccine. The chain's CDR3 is CATRTGMTDTQYF. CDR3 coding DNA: TGTGCCACTCGGACAGGGATGACAGATACGCAGTATTTT.